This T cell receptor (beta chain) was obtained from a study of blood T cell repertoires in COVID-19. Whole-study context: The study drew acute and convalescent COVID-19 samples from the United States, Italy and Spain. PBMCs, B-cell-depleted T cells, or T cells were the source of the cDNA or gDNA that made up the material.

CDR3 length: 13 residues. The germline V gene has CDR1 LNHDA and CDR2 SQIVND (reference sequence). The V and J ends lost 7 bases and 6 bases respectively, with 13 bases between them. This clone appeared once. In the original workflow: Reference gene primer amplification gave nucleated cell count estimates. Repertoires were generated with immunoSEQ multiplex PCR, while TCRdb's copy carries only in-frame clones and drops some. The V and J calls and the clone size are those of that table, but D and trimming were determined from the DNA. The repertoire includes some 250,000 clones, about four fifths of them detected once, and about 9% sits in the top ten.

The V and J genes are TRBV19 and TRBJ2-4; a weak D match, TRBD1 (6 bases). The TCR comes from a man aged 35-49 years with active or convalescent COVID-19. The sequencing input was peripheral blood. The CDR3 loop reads CASNQGQGNIQYF. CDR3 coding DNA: TGTGCCAGTAATCAGGGGCAAGGAAACATTCAGTACTTC. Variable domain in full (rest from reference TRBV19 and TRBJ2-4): DGGITQSPKYLFRKEGQNVTLSCEQNLNHDAMYWYRQDPGQGLRLIYYSQIVNDFQKGDIAEGYSVSREKKESFPLTVTSAQKNPTAFYLCASNQGQGNIQYFGAGTRLSVL.